Following are 9 T cell receptor beta chains from one sample sequenced in a study of T cell clonotyping in hematopoietic cell transplantation. Measured with immunoSEQ multiplex PCR; TCRdb has only the in-frame clones, and not every one. Of some 13,000 clones in the sample, over 75% were seen once. Sequencing was done on a sample of peripheral blood mononuclear cells. The receptors originated from a man younger than 40 in good health. Some clones in this sample may be carry-over from other donors' samples.

This rearrangement joins TRBV2 to TRBJ1-5; D may be TRBD1 (5 bases). CDR3 length equals 16 residues. V lost 2 bases and J lost 2, with 13 bases in between. Germline CDR1 is SNHLY and CDR2 is FYNNEI. The CDR3 region has the DNA TGTGCCAGCAGTGAATATGGGGGAGGAGGCAATCAGCCCCAGCATTTT. It encodes CASSEYGGGGNQPQHF.

The chain joins TRBV7-2 to TRBJ2-7, with TRBD1 identical over 11 bases. This CDR3 is built from 14 residues. Trimming at V came to 3 bases and at J to 6 bases, leaving 4 bases not matched to a gene. CDR1 is SGHTA, CDR2 FQGNSA, per germline. CDR3 nucleotide sequence: TGTGCCAGCAGCTTCTGGACAGGGGGCTCCGAGCAGTACTTC. Protein sequence: CASSFWTGGSEQYF.

V gene TRBV2 combines with J gene TRBJ2-5, with D possibly matching TRBD2 (5 bases). CDR3 length: 19 residues. V was cut by 1 base and J by 1 base, with 22 bases left in between. The V gene's germline CDR1 is SNHLY and CDR2 FYNNEI. The CDR3 spells CASSEVSYSGRSFQETQYF. The CDR3 DNA sequence: TGTGCCAGCAGTGAAGTCAGTTACAGCGGCCGGTCCTTCCAAGAGACCCAGTACTTC.

The chain recombines TRBV6-6 with TRBJ1-2; TRBD1 might be the D (5 bases). This CDR3 spans 14 amino acids. Germline V gives CDR1 MNHNY, CDR2 SVGAGI (reference sequence). V gave up 2 bases and J gave up 1 base, with 8 bases separating them. CDR3 nucleotide sequence: TGTGCCAGCAGTTACGGCCAGGGTAACTATGGCTACACCTTC. Translated: CASSYGQGNYGYTF.

V is TRBV6-1 and J is TRBJ1-2; D not resolved. The CDR3 is 15 residues long. V gave up 3 bases and J gave up 7 bases, with 18 bases separating them. In germline, CDR1 is MNHNS, CDR2 SASEGT. The CDR3 sequence is CASSDGEIRVAGYTF. The DNA of the CDR3 is TGTGCCAGCAGTGACGGCGAGATAAGGGTCGCTGGCTACACCTTC.

The chain carries TRBV29-1 and TRBJ2-1; 8 nucleotides match TRBD1. CDR1 SQVTM and CDR2 ANQGSEA come from the germline V gene. The V gene end was trimmed by 4 bases and the J gene end by 7 bases; junction bases not matched to a gene: 9. The CDR3 extends over 14 amino acids. Here the CDR3 DNA reads TGCAGCGTTGGGGGCGGGCAGGGGGCTAATGAGCAGTTCTTC. Protein: CSVGGGQGANEQFF.

This rearrangement joins TRBV27 to TRBJ2-7; unclear D gene. Germline loops: CDR1 MNHEY, CDR2 SMNVEV (reference sequence). The V end lost 2 bases, the J end lost 4 bases, and 9 bases lay between the germline ends. There are 13 residues in the CDR3. The CDR3 protein is CASSLRLLYEQYF. As DNA, the CDR3 is TGTGCCAGCAGTTTACGGCTTCTTTACGAGCAGTACTTC.

J is TRBJ1-2 and V is TRBV5-8; D may be TRBD1 (6 bases). The CDR3 is 16 amino acids. The ends were cut back, 2 bases at V and 6 bases at J, with 20 bases in the middle. The germline CDR1 and CDR2 sequences are SGHTS and YDEGEE. In DNA, the CDR3 is TGTGCCAGCAGCTTAAGAAGGGGGAGGAAACCTCATGGCTACACCTTC. Translating gives CASSLRRGRKPHGYTF.

V is TRBV5-1 and J is TRBJ1-5; D remains ambiguous. The CDR3 is 16 residues long. Deletions cut 0 bases from V and 2 bases from J, with 12 bases between. CDR1 and CDR2 (germline): SGHRS, YFSETQ. The CDR3 spells CASSLEVSGGNQPQHF. In DNA, the CDR3 is TGCGCCAGCAGCTTGGAGGTTTCCGGGGGCAATCAGCCCCAGCATTTT.